The clone carrying this T cell receptor beta chain was recorded once. Antigen specificity is unknown. The assay used was immunoSEQ (version v3.0), run at survey level. Clones were sequenced by immunoSEQ multiplex PCR, and TCRdb holds only the in-frame ones, with some missing. Here the sample spans roughly 23,000 clones, more than 75% being singletons. These data are taken from a study of long-term antiretroviral therapy in people with HIV. General study results and limits: The study collected no data on ART adherence, viral resistance or therapy changes.

United States facilities provided treatment to all participants with HIV. Each specimen consisted of about 1-10 million cryopreserved PBMC prior to extraction of DNA. The specimen comprised unsorted PBMCs, sampled 1.8 years before starting antiretroviral therapy. This receptor was taken from a woman under 40 with HIV.

CDR3 loop: CASSPDSLERAFF. The CDR3 coding sequence is TGTGCCAGCAGCCCGGACAGCCTAGAGAGAGCTTTCTTT. The chain joins TRBV7-9 to TRBJ1-1; D perhaps matches TRBD1 (6 bases). V was pared by 5 bases and J by 10 bases, with 17 bases between. CDR3 length: 13 amino acids. Per the germline V gene, CDR1 is SEHNR and CDR2 is FQNEAQ (reference sequence).